This is a list of T cell receptor beta chains from one sample in a study of T cells after yellow fever vaccination. TCRdb used MiXCR to reprocess the 5' RACE reads, holding one entry per CDR3 protein. This sample has approximately 450,000 distinct CDR3 sequences, with approximately 18% found just once. This material consisted of PBMCs, taken before the yellow fever booster vaccination. All receptors derive from a man aged 18 to 30 who received the YFV17D yellow fever vaccine. CDR3s include the opening cysteine and the closing phenylalanine or tryptophan. A D gene is named only where the DNA matches it firmly. For some rows the clone size is stated as once, few or many, or as a class when expanded; others skip it.

j_call: TRBJ2-7; v_call: TRBV29-1; clone_size: -; d_call: TRBD2; cdr3_nt: TGCAGCGTTGAATCTAGCGGGGGCTCCTACGAGCAGTACTTC; cdr3_aa: CSVESSGGSYEQYF
j_call: TRBJ1-3; v_call: TRBV29-1; clone_size: -; d_call: -; cdr3_nt: TGCAGCGTTGTAGGATTCTCTGGAAACACCATATATTTT; cdr3_aa: CSVVGFSGNTIYF
j_call: TRBJ1-5; v_call: TRBV10-2; clone_size: -; d_call: TRBD1; cdr3_nt: TGCGCCAGCAGTGACTTCAGGGGGTTTCAGCCCCAGCATTTT; cdr3_aa: CASSDFRGFQPQHF
j_call: TRBJ2-6; v_call: TRBV4-1; clone_size: many; d_call: -; cdr3_nt: TGCGCCAGCAGCCAAGATTTTCGGGGGGCGCGGCTATCTTCTGGGGCCAACGTCCTGACTTTC; cdr3_aa: CASSQDFRGARLSSGANVLTF
j_call: TRBJ2-1; v_call: TRBV7-9; clone_size: few; d_call: -; cdr3_nt: TGTGCCAGCAGCAGAGGGGTGGGCTCCTACAATGAGCAGTTCTTC; cdr3_aa: CASSRGVGSYNEQFF
j_call: TRBJ2-1; v_call: TRBV20-1; clone_size: -; d_call: TRBD1; cdr3_nt: TGCAGTGCTTGGGGCAGGGGGCGAAGGGGGAATGAGCAGTTCTTC; cdr3_aa: CSAWGRGRRGNEQFF
j_call: TRBJ2-3; v_call: TRBV6-1; clone_size: few; d_call: -; cdr3_nt: TGTGCCACCGGACAGAGCACAGATACGCAGTATTTT; cdr3_aa: CATGQSTDTQYF
j_call: TRBJ2-3; v_call: TRBV27; clone_size: -; d_call: -; cdr3_nt: TGTGCCAGCAGTTTAGGGACCCGACCTGACACAGATACGCAGTATTTT; cdr3_aa: CASSLGTRPDTDTQYF
j_call: TRBJ2-5; v_call: TRBV7-2; clone_size: few; d_call: -; cdr3_nt: TGTGCCAGCAGCTTAGAAGGGTTTACCCAGTACTTC; cdr3_aa: CASSLEGFTQYF
j_call: TRBJ2-5; v_call: TRBV7-2; clone_size: -; d_call: -; cdr3_nt: TGTGCCAGCAGCTTCAATCAGGGCGAGACCCAGTACTTC; cdr3_aa: CASSFNQGETQYF
j_call: TRBJ1-2; v_call: TRBV7-9; clone_size: -; d_call: TRBD1; cdr3_nt: TGTGCCAGCAGCTTAGCCCCAGACAGGGGGTACACCTTC; cdr3_aa: CASSLAPDRGYTF
j_call: TRBJ2-1; v_call: TRBV18; clone_size: -; d_call: TRBD2; cdr3_nt: TGTGCCAGCTCACCACTAGCGGGGGTGGTCTTATACTTCTTC; cdr3_aa: CASSPLAGVVLYFF
j_call: TRBJ2-5; v_call: TRBV5-1; clone_size: few; d_call: -; cdr3_nt: TGCGCCAGCTGGCCTCAGGGCGGGGAGACCCAGTACTTC; cdr3_aa: CASWPQGGETQYF
j_call: TRBJ2-7; v_call: TRBV29-1; clone_size: few; d_call: -; cdr3_nt: TGCAGCGTTGAAGATACAGGGCTCTACGAGCAGTACTTC; cdr3_aa: CSVEDTGLYEQYF
j_call: TRBJ1-5; v_call: TRBV9; clone_size: few; d_call: TRBD1; cdr3_nt: TGTGCCAGCAGCGGGCAGGGGGCCCAGCCCCAGCATTTT; cdr3_aa: CASSGQGAQPQHF
j_call: TRBJ1-5; v_call: TRBV18; clone_size: -; d_call: -; cdr3_nt: TGTGCCAGCTCACCCCCGCGCAGGGATAGCAATCAGCCCCAGCATTTT; cdr3_aa: CASSPPRRDSNQPQHF
j_call: TRBJ2-2; v_call: TRBV28; clone_size: -; d_call: -; cdr3_nt: TGTGCCAGAAACCACACAGGACAGCGAAATGTCGGGGAGCTGTTTTTT; cdr3_aa: CARNHTGQRNVGELFF
j_call: TRBJ2-5; v_call: TRBV10-3; clone_size: few; d_call: TRBD2; cdr3_nt: TGTGCCATCAGTGAGTCGGGGACTAGTCAGACCCAGTACTTC; cdr3_aa: CAISESGTSQTQYF
j_call: TRBJ2-3; v_call: TRBV7-3; clone_size: few; d_call: -; cdr3_nt: TGTGCCAGCAGCTTGGGGTTCGGTGGGGGTAGGGCGCAGTATTTT; cdr3_aa: CASSLGFGGGRAQYF
j_call: TRBJ2-3; v_call: TRBV5-6; clone_size: -; d_call: -; cdr3_nt: TGTGCCAGCAGCTCCGCCGTCGGAGATACGCAGTATTTT; cdr3_aa: CASSSAVGDTQYF
j_call: TRBJ2-3; v_call: TRBV12-3/TRBV12-4; clone_size: once; d_call: TRBD1; cdr3_nt: TGTGCCAGCAGTCACGTGACAGGGGGCTCCGATACGCAGTATTTT; cdr3_aa: CASSHVTGGSDTQYF
j_call: TRBJ2-5; v_call: TRBV27; clone_size: few; d_call: -; cdr3_nt: TGTGCCAGCAGTTCCCCCGGGACTCTCCAAGAGACCCAGTACTTC; cdr3_aa: CASSSPGTLQETQYF
j_call: TRBJ1-2; v_call: TRBV4-1; clone_size: few; d_call: TRBD1; cdr3_nt: TGCGCCAGCAGCCCGATAGGGGACAGGGGGCGTTGGAACTATGGCTACACCTTC; cdr3_aa: CASSPIGDRGRWNYGYTF
j_call: TRBJ2-3; v_call: TRBV12-3/TRBV12-4; clone_size: few; d_call: TRBD1; cdr3_nt: TGTGCCAGCAGCCTGGGACAGGGGATCCCAGATACGCAGTATTTT; cdr3_aa: CASSLGQGIPDTQYF
j_call: TRBJ2-3; v_call: TRBV7-9; clone_size: -; d_call: TRBD2; cdr3_nt: TGTGCCAGAGCGGGGGCCACAGATACGCAGTATTTT; cdr3_aa: CARAGATDTQYF
j_call: TRBJ2-6; v_call: TRBV12-3/TRBV12-4; clone_size: -; d_call: -; cdr3_nt: TGTGCCAGCAGCGTCGACAGCACTGGGGCCAACGTCCTGACTTTC; cdr3_aa: CASSVDSTGANVLTF
j_call: TRBJ1-1; v_call: TRBV7-3; clone_size: many; d_call: -; cdr3_nt: TGTGCCAGCAAAGGTCGGTACTCTGAAGCTTTCTTT; cdr3_aa: CASKGRYSEAFF
j_call: TRBJ2-3; v_call: TRBV5-1; clone_size: -; d_call: -; cdr3_nt: TGCGCCAGCAGCTCTGGCCAAAACACAGATACGCAGTATTTT; cdr3_aa: CASSSGQNTDTQYF
j_call: TRBJ2-1; v_call: TRBV7-6; clone_size: -; d_call: -; cdr3_nt: TGTGCCAGCAGCTCCAACAGGGTGGAGCAGTTCTTC; cdr3_aa: CASSSNRVEQFF
j_call: TRBJ2-3; v_call: TRBV12-3/TRBV12-4; clone_size: few; d_call: -; cdr3_nt: TGTGCCAGCAGTCGTAATTCCGGAGATACGCAGTATTTT; cdr3_aa: CASSRNSGDTQYF
j_call: TRBJ2-5; v_call: TRBV7-2; clone_size: few; d_call: TRBD2; cdr3_nt: TGTGCCAGCAGCCCCACCGGACTAGCGGGGGCGACCCAGTACTTC; cdr3_aa: CASSPTGLAGATQYF
j_call: TRBJ1-1; v_call: TRBV3-1; clone_size: -; d_call: -; cdr3_nt: TGTGCCAGCAGCCAGGAGTCGAGTGAGAACACTGAAGCTTTCTTT; cdr3_aa: CASSQESSENTEAFF
j_call: TRBJ2-1; v_call: TRBV7-2; clone_size: -; d_call: TRBD2; cdr3_nt: TGTGCCAGCAGCCCGACTAGCGGGGGGGCCGAATGGGTCAATGAGCAGTTCTTC; cdr3_aa: CASSPTSGGAEWVNEQFF
j_call: TRBJ2-5; v_call: TRBV6-5; clone_size: few; d_call: TRBD2; cdr3_nt: TGTGCCAGCGGACTGGCGGGGGGGCAGGAGACCCAGTACTTC; cdr3_aa: CASGLAGGQETQYF
j_call: TRBJ2-5; v_call: TRBV6-6; clone_size: -; d_call: -; cdr3_nt: TGTGCCAGCAGTTACTATTCTGGGTTCGAGACCCAGTACTTC; cdr3_aa: CASSYYSGFETQYF
j_call: TRBJ2-1; v_call: TRBV7-7; clone_size: -; d_call: TRBD2; cdr3_nt: TGTGCTAGCAGCTTAGACGGCGGGGGGGCCGGTGAGCAGTTCTTC; cdr3_aa: CASSLDGGGAGEQFF
j_call: TRBJ2-2; v_call: TRBV6-2/TRBV6-3; clone_size: few; d_call: -; cdr3_nt: TGTGCCAGCAGTTACTCCAGCGGGACCGGGGAGCTGTTTTTT; cdr3_aa: CASSYSSGTGELFF